The 17 T cell receptor beta chains below all came from one sample that was sequenced in a study of blood T cell repertoires in COVID-19. The data were produced by immunoSEQ multiplex PCR, yet TCRdb's version contains in-frame clones alone and is incomplete. The sample holds over 60,000 clones, 75% to 90% seen once. Sequencing was done on a sample of peripheral blood. The receptors were gathered from an elderly man with acute or convalescent COVID-19.

This CDR3 is CASTSNRNANYGYTF. In DNA, the CDR3 is TGTGCCAGCACCTCGAACAGGAATGCTAACTATGGCTACACCTTC. The V call is TRBV6-5, the J call TRBJ1-2; the D gene is possibly TRBD1 (5 bases). The CDR3 sequence is 15 residues long. The V gene's germline CDR1 is MNHEY and CDR2 SVGAGI. V lost 7 bases to trimming and J lost 0 bases, with 15 bases between them.

V is TRBV27 and J is TRBJ2-2, with D possibly being TRBD2 (5 bases). Trimming removed 4 bases from V and 1 base from J, with 7 bases in between. Germline CDR1 is MNHEY and CDR2 is SMNVEV (reference sequence). The CDR3 runs 14 residues. The CDR3, as DNA: TGTGCCAGCAGTTGGGCGGGGAACACCGGGGAGCTGTTTTTT. Translated, it gives CASSWAGNTGELFF.

The rearrangement joins TRBV30 to TRBJ1-1; 9 nucleotides agree with TRBD1. The CDR3 length is 14 residues. Germline V gene sequence: CDR1 GTSNPN, CDR2 SVGIG (reference sequence). Trimming cost V 3 bases and J 2 bases; bases outside gene matches: 4. CDR3 sequence reads: CAWRPTGGNTEAFF. CDR3 coding DNA: TGTGCCTGGAGACCGACAGGGGGTAACACTGAAGCTTTCTTT.

The chain combines TRBV24-1 with TRBJ2-2; 9 nucleotides align to TRBD1. The CDR3 spans 16 residues. The germline gives CDR1 KGHDR, CDR2 SFDVKD. With V trimmed by 5 bases and J by 7 bases, 10 bases remained unmatched. CDR3 region: CATSGYRGRGSGELFF. The CDR3 nucleotides read TGTGCCACCAGTGGCTACAGGGGGCGCGGGAGCGGGGAGCTGTTTTTT.

This sequence joins TRBV27 and TRBJ1-2; D is perhaps TRBD1 (6 bases). This CDR3 contains 12 residues. Trimming stripped 2 bases from V and 8 bases from J, with 9 bases between. Germline lookup yields CDR1 MNHEY and CDR2 SMNVEV (reference sequence). The CDR3 nucleotides read TGTGCCAGCAGTTTAGGGGGCGGAGGCTACACCTTC. Protein: CASSLGGGGYTF.

This chain links TRBV4-1 with TRBJ1-5, with D perhaps TRBD1 (5 bases). Trimming stripped 4 bases from V and 6 bases from J, with 10 bases between. CDR3 length: 13 residues. Germline CDR1 reads MGHRA; CDR2 reads YSYEKL. DNA of the CDR3: TGCGCCAGCAGCCTGGCGGGGGGTCAGCCCCAGCATTTT. Its protein is CASSLAGGQPQHF.

This chain links TRBV4-1 with TRBJ2-2; tentative D call: TRBD1 (5 bases). Trimming shortened V by 1 base and J by 7 bases, and 10 bases separated the two germline ends. This CDR3 contains 14 residues. Germline V gives CDR1 MGHRA, CDR2 YSYEKL. The CDR3 loop reads CASSQGPTGGELFF. DNA of the CDR3: TGCGCCAGCAGCCAAGGGCCTACAGGCGGGGAGCTGTTTTTT.

The chain is built from TRBV19 and TRBJ1-1, with a tentative D call TRBD1 (6 bases). The CDR3 extends over 15 amino acids. CDR1 is LNHDA and CDR2 is SQIVND in the germline V gene (reference sequence). Trimming shortened V by 5 bases and J by 1 base, and 14 bases separated the two germline ends. The CDR3 DNA follows: TGTGCCAGTAGTCGCCCAGACAGGCCGAACACTGAAGCTTTCTTT. Its translation: CASSRPDRPNTEAFF.

The rearrangement joins TRBV5-1 to TRBJ2-5; D not certain. Germline V CDR1 and CDR2: SGHRS, YFSETQ. The length of the CDR3 is 12 residues. The V gene lost 6 bases and the J gene lost 0 bases, with 6 bases spanning the gap. This CDR3 is CASNRDQETQYF. CDR3 coding DNA: TGCGCCAGCAATCGGGACCAAGAGACCCAGTACTTC.

V is TRBV30 and J is TRBJ1-1; 8 bases are shared with TRBD1. J gave up 5 bases and V 4 bases, and 6 bases lay outside the gene matches. This CDR3 is 13 amino acids long. The V gene's germline CDR1 is GTSNPN and CDR2 SVGIG (reference sequence). The CDR3 coding sequence is TGTGCCTGGATACAGGGGGTTGGGACTGAAGCTTTCTTT. It encodes CAWIQGVGTEAFF.

The V and J genes are TRBV2 and TRBJ2-1; tentatively, D is TRBD1 (5 bases). CDR1 and CDR2 (germline): SNHLY, FYNNEI. The CDR3 is 15 residues long. The V and J ends lost 7 bases and 0 bases respectively, with 13 bases between them. The CDR3, as DNA: TGTGCCAGCAAAGTACAGGATGGCTCCTACAATGAGCAGTTCTTC. Translating gives CASKVQDGSYNEQFF.

V is TRBV20-1 and J is TRBJ2-2, with 9 bases lining up with TRBD2. The length of the CDR3 is 16 residues. V lost 3 bases to trimming and J lost 7 bases; unmatched junction nucleotides: 12. Germline CDR1 DFQATT, CDR2 SNEGSKA (reference sequence). CDR3 region: CSASGGTSPRVGELFF. The CDR3 DNA reads TGCAGTGCTAGTGGGGGGACTAGCCCCCGGGTCGGGGAGCTGTTTTTT.

V gene TRBV2 combines with J gene TRBJ2-7, with 7 bases that match TRBD1. With 6 bases clipped from V and 0 bases from J, the junction kept 2 bases outside the gene matches. In germline, CDR1 is SNHLY, CDR2 FYNNEI. The CDR3 is 13 amino acids. This CDR3 is CASRGDSSYEQYF. In DNA form, the CDR3 reads TGTGCCAGCAGGGGGGACAGCTCCTACGAGCAGTACTTC. The full variable domain, its missing parts supplied by reference TRBV2 and TRBJ2-7, is EPEVTQTPSHQVTQMGQEVILRCVPISNHLYFYWYRQILGQKVEFLVSFYNNEISEKSEIFDDQFSVERPDGSNFTLKIRSTKLEDSAMYFCASRGDSSYEQYFGPGTRLTVT.

This clone was seen just once. The chain has TRBV2 and TRBJ1-4; 7 bases fit TRBD1. The junction had 10 bases not matched to a gene; V was cut back by 7 bases and J by 5 bases. CDR1 and CDR2 (germline): SNHLY, FYNNEI. The CDR3 contains 15 residues. CDR3 protein: CASNGGDRLNEKLFF. Written as DNA, the CDR3 is TGTGCCAGCAACGGGGGGGACAGATTAAATGAAAAACTGTTTTTT.

This clone was detected once. V is TRBV6-5 and J is TRBJ1-5, with unresolved D. The CDR3 sequence is 14 residues long. Germline loops: CDR1 MNHEY, CDR2 SVGAGI. V was clipped by 0 bases and J by 7 bases, with 10 bases between them. The CDR3: CASSYSQFRQPQHF. The CDR3 DNA sequence: TGTGCCAGCAGTTACTCACAGTTTAGGCAGCCCCAGCATTTT.

This sequence joins TRBV5-1 and TRBJ2-3; 7 bases fit TRBD2. J was trimmed by 0 bases and V by 4 bases; bases with no gene match: 8. The CDR3 has 16 residues. The germline CDR1 and CDR2 sequences are SGHRS and YFSETQ. The CDR3 DNA follows: TGCGCCAGCAGCAGGGATCTAGCGGCTAGCACAGATACGCAGTATTTT. This translates into CASSRDLAASTDTQYF. Combining the CDR3 with reference TRBV5-1 and TRBJ2-3 gives the whole variable domain KAGVTQTPRYLIKTRGQQVTLSCSPISGHRSVSWYQQTPGQGLQFLFEYFSETQRNKGNFPGRFSGRQFSNSRSEMNVSTLELGDSALYLCASSRDLAASTDTQYFGPGTRLTVL.

In this sample, this clone turned up once. This sequence joins TRBV6-5 and TRBJ2-7; 7 bases match TRBD1. Germline trimming cut 11 bases from V and 1 base from J; bases unmatched to any gene: 5. Germline CDR1 and CDR2: MNHEY and SVGAGI. The CDR3 has 12 amino acids. CDR3 sequence: CAGGQRSYEQYF. The CDR3 DNA reads as TGTGCCGGGGGACAGCGGTCCTACGAGCAGTACTTC.